This T cell receptor (beta chain) was retrieved from a study of blood T cell repertoires in COVID-19. Study summary: Sources were T cells, B-cell-depleted T cells, or PBMCs; the material itself was cDNA or gDNA.

Trimming stripped 4 bases from V and 1 base from J, with 10 bases between. In germline, CDR1 is LGHDT, CDR2 YNNKEL (reference sequence). CDR3 length: 14 residues. In the case of this clone: The identical CDR3 is also encoded by other nucleotide sequences in the sample.

Under the authors' procedure: Amplified reference gene primers provided the basis for estimating nucleated cell counts. Sequenced by immunoSEQ multiplex PCR; TCRdb stores in-frame clones only, minus some. That table gives V, J and clone size, and the DNA gave D and trimming. Found here are about 480,000 clones, roughly 89% of them singletons; the top ten hold around 8%. The Seattle patients, enrolled during active infection, were followed longitudinally. V and J are TRBV3-1 (or the pseudogene TRBV3-2) and TRBJ1-1, with a possible D match to TRBD1 (6 bases). What was sequenced was peripheral blood. This clonotype originated in a woman aged 45-65 years with COVID-19, enrolled during active disease. CDR3 protein: CASSPLTGNTEAFF. Here the CDR3 DNA reads TGTGCCAGCAGCCCCTTGACAGGGAACACTGAAGCTTTCTTT.